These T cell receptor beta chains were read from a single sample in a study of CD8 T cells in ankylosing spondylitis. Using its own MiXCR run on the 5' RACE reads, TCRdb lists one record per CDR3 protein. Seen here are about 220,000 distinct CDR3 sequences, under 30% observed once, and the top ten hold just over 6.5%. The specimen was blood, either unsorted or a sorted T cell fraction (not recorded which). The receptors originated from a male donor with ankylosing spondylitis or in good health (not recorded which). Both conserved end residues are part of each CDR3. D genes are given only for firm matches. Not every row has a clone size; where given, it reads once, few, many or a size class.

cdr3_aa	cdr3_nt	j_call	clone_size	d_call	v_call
CSVPGQGVETQYF	TGCAGCGTCCCGGGACAGGGAGTGGAGACCCAGTACTTC	TRBJ2-5	.	TRBD1	TRBV29-1
CASSLTTQTGYNEQFF	TGCGCCAGCAGCTTGACAACTCAGACGGGTTACAATGAGCAGTTCTTC	TRBJ2-1	many	.	TRBV5-1
CASSDQGNTEAFF	TGCGCCAGCAGCGATCAGGGGAACACTGAAGCTTTCTTT	TRBJ1-1	many	.	TRBV5-1
CASSSRTSGNTIYF	TGTGCCAGCAGCTCTCGGACGTCTGGAAACACCATATATTTT	TRBJ1-3	many	.	TRBV7-2
CSVRTGGTEAFF	TGCAGCGTCAGGACAGGGGGAACTGAAGCTTTCTTT	TRBJ1-1	few	TRBD1	TRBV29-1
CASSQEFAVNTEAFF	TGTGCCAGCTCACAAGAGTTTGCGGTGAACACTGAAGCTTTCTTT	TRBJ1-1	.	.	TRBV18
CASRTGKQETQYF	TGTGCCAGCAGGACAGGGAAGCAAGAGACCCAGTACTTC	TRBJ2-5	many	TRBD1	TRBV12-3/TRBV12-4
CSASPVQGLGYTF	TGCAGTGCTAGCCCCGTGCAGGGCCTCGGCTACACCTTC	TRBJ1-2	few	.	TRBV20-1
CSASIQGSGTDTQYF	TGCAGTGCCTCCATCCAGGGCTCCGGCACAGATACGCAGTATTTT	TRBJ2-3	many	.	TRBV20-1
CASSIGGLAGEQYF	TGTGCCAGTAGTATAGGGGGACTAGCGGGCGAGCAGTACTTC	TRBJ2-7	few	TRBD2	TRBV19
CSARGHRGTEAFF	TGCAGCGCGAGGGGACACCGAGGCACTGAAGCTTTCTTT	TRBJ1-1	many	.	TRBV29-1
CASSRQGSSGANVLTF	TGTGCCAGCAGCCGACAGGGCAGCTCTGGGGCCAACGTCCTGACTTTC	TRBJ2-6	few	TRBD1	TRBV2
CASSLAHWEIYTF	TGTGCCAGCAGCTTAGCGCATTGGGAGATCTACACCTTC	TRBJ1-2	many	.	TRBV7-9
CASRDRRDHGTQYF	TGTGCCAGCAGGGACAGACGGGACCACGGTACGCAGTATTTT	TRBJ2-3	many	.	TRBV2
CASSLTWLAGEVHEQYF	TGTGCCAGCAGTTTAACTTGGCTAGCGGGAGAGGTCCACGAGCAGTACTTC	TRBJ2-7	many	TRBD2	TRBV12-3/TRBV12-4
CSAPPISGRGSYEQYF	TGCAGTGCCCCCCCAATAAGCGGGAGGGGCTCCTACGAGCAGTACTTC	TRBJ2-7	few	TRBD2	TRBV20-1
CSVDGSLGSRTQYF	TGCAGCGTTGACGGTTCTCTTGGGTCGAGGACCCAGTACTTC	TRBJ2-5	.	.	TRBV29-1
CSVTDGYQPQHF	TGCAGCGTTACGGACGGGTATCAGCCCCAGCATTTT	TRBJ1-5	many	.	TRBV29-1
CSSDSGRGRETQYF	TGCAGTTCGGATAGCGGGAGGGGGCGAGAGACCCAGTACTTC	TRBJ2-5	.	TRBD2	TRBV20-1
CASSYSLAEHNEQFF	TGTGCCAGCAGTTACTCGCTAGCGGAGCACAATGAGCAGTTCTTC	TRBJ2-1	.	TRBD2	TRBV6-5
CSARDYPGGYGYTF	TGCAGTGCTAGAGATTACCCAGGAGGATATGGCTACACCTTC	TRBJ1-2	many	.	TRBV20-1
CASSLGIGTLAGEQFF	TGCGCCAGCAGCTTGGGAATCGGGACCCTTGCGGGTGAGCAGTTCTTC	TRBJ2-1	many	.	TRBV5-1
CSASTSGKGDTQYF	TGCAGTGCTAGCACTAGCGGCAAGGGAGATACGCAGTATTTT	TRBJ2-3	many	TRBD2	TRBV20-1
CASSLGVSNTGELFF	TGCGCCAGCAGCTTGGGTGTATCGAACACCGGGGAGCTGTTTTTT	TRBJ2-2	few	.	TRBV5-1
CSTRDLETQYF	TGCAGCACAAGGGATTTGGAGACCCAGTACTTC	TRBJ2-5	.	.	TRBV29-1
CASSTRQGSEEQYF	TGTGCCAGCAGCACCCGACAGGGGTCGGAGGAGCAGTACTTC	TRBJ2-7	many	TRBD1	TRBV5-4
CSVDRQRGADTQYF	TGCAGCGTTGACCGACAGCGGGGTGCGGATACGCAGTATTTT	TRBJ2-3	.	TRBD2	TRBV29-1
CATSREGLSGNTIYF	TGTGCCACCAGCAGAGAAGGCCTCTCTGGAAACACCATATATTTT	TRBJ1-3	.	.	TRBV15
CASSLVALADTQYF	TGTGCCAGCAGCTTGGTAGCTCTGGCAGATACGCAGTATTTT	TRBJ2-3	once	.	TRBV5-5
CASSQPWKEYNEQFF	TGTGCCAGCTCACAACCCTGGAAGGAGTACAATGAGCAGTTCTTC	TRBJ2-1	once	.	TRBV18
CATSDSGRGTYNEQFF	TGTGCCACCAGTGATTCAGGCAGGGGGACCTACAATGAGCAGTTCTTC	TRBJ2-1	.	TRBD1	TRBV24-1
CSAIPRTSFNEQFF	TGCAGTGCTATCCCTCGGACTAGCTTCAATGAGCAGTTCTTC	TRBJ2-1	few	TRBD2	TRBV20-1
CSARADTNTEAFF	TGCAGTGCTAGAGCAGACACGAACACTGAAGCTTTCTTT	TRBJ1-1	few	.	TRBV20-1
CSARDDLTDTQYF	TGCAGTGCTAGAGATGACCTCACAGATACGCAGTATTTT	TRBJ2-3	.	.	TRBV20-1
CASSSRLGADTQYF	TGCGCCAGCAGTTCCAGACTAGGGGCAGATACGCAGTATTTT	TRBJ2-3	many	.	TRBV5-1
CASSPMPYEQYF	TGTGCCAGCAGTCCGATGCCCTACGAGCAGTACTTC	TRBJ2-7	few	.	TRBV12-3/TRBV12-4
CSARAGQGLISETQYF	TGCAGTGCTAGGGCAGGACAGGGACTTATATCAGAGACCCAGTACTTC	TRBJ2-5	few	TRBD1	TRBV20-1
CSVAGTGHTYEQYF	TGCAGCGTTGCTGGGACAGGCCACACCTACGAGCAGTACTTC	TRBJ2-7	.	TRBD1	TRBV29-1